Sequencing of this T cell receptor beta chain was carried out in a study of CD8 T cells in Susac syndrome. An input of roughly 0.45 to 1 ug of RNA was subjected to reverse transcription using random hexamers. Across 54 Vbeta and 13 Jbeta, TCR beta CDR3 was amplified with immunoSEQ multiplex PCR. TCRdb called the immunoSEQ multiplex PCR reads again in MiXCR, with one record for every CDR3 protein. The data show approximately 80,000 distinct CDR3 sequences, approximately 94% seen once. The CDR3 spans 15 residues. The V and J ends lost 2 bases and 3 bases respectively, with 14 bases between them. Germline assignment: CDR1 GTSNPN and CDR2 SVGIG (reference sequence).

This TCR came from a human donor with Susac syndrome. The sample consisted of CD8+ T cells from PBMCs. J is TRBJ1-5 and V is TRBV30, with TRBD1 as a possible D gene (6 bases). DNA for the CDR3: TGTGCCTGGAGTCCGCCGACAGGCATCAATCAGCCCCAGCATTTT. Protein product: CAWSPPTGINQPQHF.